At least ten counts were recorded for the clone carrying this T cell receptor beta chain. Antigen: not known. This specimen belongs to a study of CD8+CD57+ T cells in acquired aplastic anemia. Study in general: Mean DNA quantity obtained from sorted CD4+ and CD8+ cells was about 3 ug.

TCR beta VDJ and CDR3 profiling used genomic DNA as template. TCRdb called the reads again in MiXCR, with one record for every CDR3 protein. The table has 90,000 to 130,000 distinct CDR3 sequences, around 50% seen once. Per the germline V gene, CDR1 is WNHNN and CDR2 is SYGVQD (reference sequence). Trimming stripped 4 bases from V and 5 bases from J, with 12 bases between. The CDR3 is made up of 13 amino acids. Overall study results and limits: Found in both controls and patients were around 31 CD8+ CDR3 sequences.

The V gene is TRBV10-1, the J gene TRBJ2-7; D not resolved. This clonotype was sampled from a human donor in good health, serving as a control. Material: sorted CD4+, CD8+, or CD8+CD57+ T cells (not recorded which) from PBMCs. The DNA for the CDR3 is TGCGCCAGCAGTGTGGGTAGTTTAGACGAGCAGTACTTC. Its translation is CASSVGSLDEQYF.